This T cell receptor beta chain was observed in a study of T cells after yellow fever vaccination. As for the study in general: Libraries from low-cell-number fractions were prepared with the SMART-Seq v4 Ultra Low Input RNA kit.

Only a few counts were recorded for this clonotype. What it recognizes is unknown. They built TCR cDNA with 5'RACE template switching, a step that put in a universal primer site and UMIs. TCRdb recomputed calls from the 5' RACE reads with MiXCR, one row per CDR3 protein. The sample carries under 150,000 distinct CDR3 sequences, 7% to 9% recorded once. Study observations and caveats: Detected again after the booster were most primary-vaccination clones, at 95% to 98% CD4 and nearly 90% CD8. Few clonotypes appeared in both CD4 and CD8 compartments.

This specimen was CD4+ T cells sorted from PBMCs, taken 5 days after the yellow fever booster vaccination. The TCR sequence derives from a man aged 30-40 years who received the YFV17D yellow fever vaccine.

The CDR3 bases are TGCGCCAGCAGTCAAATCCGAAGGGGGATAGGCGAAAAACTGTTTTTT. Translation: CASSQIRRGIGEKLFF. The genes are TRBV23-1 and TRBJ1-4; D might be TRBD1 (6 bases). TRBV23-1 is known as an ORF, though its function is uncertain. The CDR3 has 16 amino acids. V was shortened by 2 bases and J by 8 bases, with 18 bases between the two germline ends.